This is a list of T cell receptor beta chains from one sample in a study of cytomegalovirus exposure and HLA in healthy donors. Clones were read by immunoSEQ multiplex PCR, and TCRdb kept only the in-frame ones, dropping some. The profile shows more than 150,000 clones, 75% to 85% of them singletons. Material: PBMCs. The receptors derive from a woman aged 25 to 45 in good health and CMV-seropositive. Each CDR3 is given with its conserved first and last residue. D genes are given only for firm matches. A clone size is listed for some rows: how often the clone was seen (once, few, many), or a class if it is expanded.

j_call d_call clone_size v_call cdr3_aa cdr3_nt
TRBJ2-5 . . TRBV4-1 CASSQGVVLQETQYF TGCGCCAGCAGCCAAGGTGTGGTTCTACAAGAGACCCAGTACTTC
TRBJ2-7 TRBD1 . TRBV6-1 CASSEPGQGPPRDF TGTGCCAGCAGTGAGCCGGGACAGGGTCCGCCCCGGGACTTC
TRBJ1-6 . . TRBV2 CASRQGGSYNSPLHF TGTGCCAGCAGGCAGGGCGGCTCCTATAATTCACCCCTCCACTTT
TRBJ1-1 TRBD1 few TRBV7-2 CASTELGQDRGKWDTEAFF TGTGCCAGCACCGAACTAGGACAGGACAGGGGGAAATGGGACACTGAAGCTTTCTTT
TRBJ2-6 . . TRBV10-1 CASSPSSGANVLTF TGCGCCAGCAGCCCCAGCTCTGGGGCCAACGTCCTGACTTTC
TRBJ2-2 . . TRBV28 CASRIGGVGELFF TGTGCCAGCAGGATCGGCGGGGTCGGGGAGCTGTTTTTT
TRBJ2-2 . . TRBV9 CASSVGGTRELFF TGTGCCAGCAGCGTAGGGGGCACCCGGGAGCTGTTTTTT
TRBJ2-7 . . TRBV4-3 CASSQERQYYEQYF TGCGCCAGCAGCCAAGAGCGGCAGTACTACGAGCAGTACTTC
TRBJ1-2 TRBD1 . TRBV9 CASSERAGQGPTNYGYTF TGTGCCAGCAGCGAGAGGGCTGGACAGGGCCCTACTAACTATGGCTACACCTTC
TRBJ1-1 . . TRBV15 CATSRDMGRDTEAFF TGTGCCACCAGCAGAGATATGGGCAGGGACACTGAAGCTTTCTTT
TRBJ2-5 . . TRBV7-2 CASSAQGGQETQYF TGTGCCAGCAGCGCACAGGGGGGGCAAGAGACCCAGTACTTC
TRBJ1-2 TRBD1 few TRBV11-3 CASSLDRGRGYTF TGTGCCAGCAGCTTAGACAGGGGGCGCGGCTACACCTTC
TRBJ2-3 . . TRBV11-3 CASSLGDTSSTDTQYF TGTGCCAGCAGCTTAGGAGACACCTCTAGCACAGATACGCAGTATTTT
TRBJ2-1 TRBD2 . TRBV9 CASSQRGDQSYNEQFF TGTGCCAGCAGCCAGCGGGGGGACCAGTCCTACAATGAGCAGTTCTTC
TRBJ2-5 TRBD2 . TRBV2 CASSRLAGGRSETQYF TGTGCCAGCAGCCGACTAGCGGGGGGCCGTTCGGAGACCCAGTACTTC
TRBJ2-2 TRBD2 . TRBV5-4 CASRYGSGGAGTGELFF TGTGCCAGCCGCTATGGTAGCGGGGGGGCGGGCACCGGGGAGCTGTTTTTT
TRBJ2-3 TRBD2 once TRBV7-6 CASSLVAGGADTQYF TGTGCCAGCAGCTTAGTGGCGGGGGGCGCAGATACGCAGTATTTT
TRBJ1-3 . . TRBV6-4 CASSDPTRGPGNTIYF TGTGCCAGCAGTGACCCGACCCGGGGTCCTGGAAACACCATATATTTT
TRBJ2-2 TRBD1 once TRBV4-1 CASSQGDRDTGELFF TGCGCCAGCAGCCAGGGCGACAGGGACACCGGGGAGCTGTTTTTT
TRBJ2-2 . . TRBV11-2 CASSLVRRGTGELFF TGTGCCAGCAGCTTAGTGCGGAGGGGCACCGGGGAGCTGTTTTTT
TRBJ2-7 . . TRBV7-9 CASSPEGYLSYEQYF TGTGCCAGCAGCCCGGAGGGGTATCTCTCCTACGAGCAGTACTTC
TRBJ2-5 TRBD2 . TRBV7-8 CASSLGLAREEETQYF TGTGCCAGCAGCCTCGGACTAGCGAGGGAGGAAGAGACCCAGTACTTC
TRBJ1-4 . few TRBV6-1 CASSGQGGSNEKLFF TGTGCCAGCAGTGGGCAGGGAGGCTCTAATGAAAAACTGTTTTTT
TRBJ2-7 . . TRBV5-8 CASSLRRGGDEQYF TGTGCCAGCAGCTTGCGGCGGGGCGGCGACGAGCAGTACTTC
TRBJ2-3 TRBD2 . TRBV29-1 CSVVGLAGAVGTDTQYF TGCAGCGTTGTTGGGCTAGCGGGGGCAGTAGGCACAGATACGCAGTATTTT
TRBJ1-1 . . TRBV5-6 CASSLAGHMNTEAFF TGTGCCAGCAGCTTGGCCGGACACATGAACACTGAAGCTTTCTTT
TRBJ2-7 . . TRBV29-1 CSVDLGGYEQYF TGCAGCGTTGATTTGGGGGGCTACGAGCAGTACTTC
TRBJ1-1 TRBD1 . TRBV28 CASRGFRGLNTEAFF TGTGCCAGCAGGGGCTTCAGGGGGCTTAACACTGAAGCTTTCTTT
TRBJ1-2 TRBD1 . TRBV4-1 CASSQDNRGYGYTF TGCGCCAGCAGCCAAGATAACAGGGGTTATGGCTACACCTTC
TRBJ1-1 . . TRBV7-6 CASSPFDKNTEAFF TGTGCCAGCAGCCCCTTCGACAAGAACACTGAAGCTTTCTTT
TRBJ2-7 TRBD1 . TRBV27 CASSLGRGGAYEQYF TGTGCCAGCAGTTTAGGAAGAGGGGGCGCATACGAGCAGTACTTC
TRBJ2-5 TRBD2 once TRBV9 CASSVGGGGQETQYF TGTGCCAGCAGCGTAGGTGGCGGGGGCCAAGAGACCCAGTACTTC
TRBJ2-1 TRBD2 few TRBV5-8 CASSFGGYNEQFF TGTGCCAGCAGCTTCGGGGGGTACAATGAGCAGTTCTTC
TRBJ2-3 . . TRBV6-6 CASSYWGPDTDTQYF TGTGCCAGCAGTTACTGGGGGCCGGATACAGATACGCAGTATTTT
TRBJ2-3 TRBD2 . TRBV28 CASSPRVSGVETDTQYF TGTGCCAGCAGTCCCCGCGTTAGCGGGGTAGAAACAGATACGCAGTATTTT
TRBJ1-4 . . TRBV5-1 CASSLAVSGSGEKLFF TGCGCCAGCAGCTTAGCAGTGTCCGGGAGCGGGGAAAAACTGTTTTTT
TRBJ2-3 TRBD2 . TRBV9 CASSFEGGGLPSTDTQYF TGTGCCAGCAGCTTTGAGGGCGGGGGGTTACCTAGCACAGATACGCAGTATTTT
TRBJ1-2 . few TRBV5-5 CASSLTGLQNYGYTF TGTGCCAGCAGCTTGACAGGGTTGCAGAACTATGGCTACACCTTC
TRBJ1-6 . . TRBV9 CASSGGDNSPLHF TGTGCCAGCAGCGGGGGGGATAATTCACCCCTCCACTTT
TRBJ2-1 . once TRBV11-2 CASSSVKSSYNEQFF TGTGCCAGCAGCTCAGTCAAAAGCTCCTACAATGAGCAGTTCTTC
TRBJ2-3 TRBD2 once TRBV19 CASSIPRGGATDTQYF TGTGCCAGTAGTATCCCCCGCGGGGGGGCCACAGATACGCAGTATTTT
TRBJ2-7 TRBD2 . TRBV11-2 CASSRLALEQYF TGTGCCAGCAGTCGACTAGCGCTCGAGCAGTACTTC
TRBJ2-1 TRBD2 . TRBV15 CATSRVGRGAQQFF TGTGCCACCAGCAGAGTCGGGCGGGGGGCCCAGCAGTTCTTC
TRBJ1-3 . . TRBV7-2 CASSPSAGDSGNTIYF TGTGCCAGCTCCCCATCCGCAGGCGACTCTGGAAACACCATATATTTT
TRBJ1-2 TRBD1 . TRBV4-3 CASSQEVVGGHGYTF TGCGCCAGCAGCCAAGAAGTGGTAGGGGGCCATGGCTACACCTTC
TRBJ1-3 . . TRBV9 CASSVGADTIYF TGTGCCAGCAGCGTAGGAGCTGACACCATATATTTT
TRBJ2-3 . . TRBV7-9 CASSVNRDTQYF TGTGCCAGCAGCGTGAACCGGGATACGCAGTATTTT
TRBJ1-6 . . TRBV6-5 CASSYDMQSYNSPLHF TGTGCCAGCAGTTACGACATGCAATCCTATAATTCACCCCTCCACTTT
TRBJ1-2 TRBD1 . TRBV28 CASSLVGTAYGYTF TGTGCCAGCAGTTTAGTCGGGACAGCATATGGCTACACCTTC
TRBJ1-2 TRBD1 . TRBV7-8 CASSLRTGDGYTF TGTGCCAGCAGCCTCAGGACAGGAGATGGCTACACCTTC